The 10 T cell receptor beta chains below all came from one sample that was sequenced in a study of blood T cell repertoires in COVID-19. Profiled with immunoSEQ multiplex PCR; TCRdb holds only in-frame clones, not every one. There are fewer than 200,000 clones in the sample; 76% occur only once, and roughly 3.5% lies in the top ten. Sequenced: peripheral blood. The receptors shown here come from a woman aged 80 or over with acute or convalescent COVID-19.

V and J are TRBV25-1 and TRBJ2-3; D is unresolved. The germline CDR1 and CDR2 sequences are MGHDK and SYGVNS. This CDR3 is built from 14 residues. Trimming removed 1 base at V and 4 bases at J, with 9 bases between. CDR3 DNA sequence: TGTGCCAGCAGTGAATCTACCGAAGCAGATACGCAGTATTTT. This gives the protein CASSESTEADTQYF.

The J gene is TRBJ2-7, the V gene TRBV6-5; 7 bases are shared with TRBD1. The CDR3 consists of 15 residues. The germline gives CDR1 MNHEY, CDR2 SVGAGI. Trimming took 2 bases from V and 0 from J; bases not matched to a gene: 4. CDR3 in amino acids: CASSYIGQDSYEQYF. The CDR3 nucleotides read TGTGCCAGCAGTTACATCGGACAGGACTCCTACGAGCAGTACTTC.

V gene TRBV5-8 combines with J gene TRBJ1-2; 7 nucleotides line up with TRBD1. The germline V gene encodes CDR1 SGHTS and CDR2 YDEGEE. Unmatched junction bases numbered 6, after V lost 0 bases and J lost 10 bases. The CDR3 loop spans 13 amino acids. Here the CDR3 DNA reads TGTGCCAGCAGCTTGGAGGGGGCCCGCGACTACACCTTC. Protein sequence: CASSLEGARDYTF.

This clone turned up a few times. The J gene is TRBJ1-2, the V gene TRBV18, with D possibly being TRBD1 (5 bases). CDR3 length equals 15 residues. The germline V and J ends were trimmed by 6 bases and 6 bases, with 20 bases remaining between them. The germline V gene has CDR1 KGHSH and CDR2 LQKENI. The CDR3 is CASSPEGLRGDGYTF. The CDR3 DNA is TGTGCCAGCTCCCCCGAGGGACTCCGAGGGGATGGCTACACCTTC.

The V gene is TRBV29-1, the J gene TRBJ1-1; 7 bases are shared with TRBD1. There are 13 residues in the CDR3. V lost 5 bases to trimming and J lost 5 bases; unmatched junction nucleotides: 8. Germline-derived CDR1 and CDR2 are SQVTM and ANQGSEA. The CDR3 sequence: CSVLGAGGTEAFF. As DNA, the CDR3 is TGCAGCGTTTTAGGAGCAGGGGGGACTGAAGCTTTCTTT.

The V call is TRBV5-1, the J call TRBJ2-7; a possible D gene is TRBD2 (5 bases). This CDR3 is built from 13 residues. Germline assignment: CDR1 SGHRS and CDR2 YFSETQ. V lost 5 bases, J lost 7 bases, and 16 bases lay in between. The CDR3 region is CASSFDPTGEQYF. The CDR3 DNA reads TGCGCCAGCAGTTTCGACCCGACGGGGGAGCAGTACTTC.

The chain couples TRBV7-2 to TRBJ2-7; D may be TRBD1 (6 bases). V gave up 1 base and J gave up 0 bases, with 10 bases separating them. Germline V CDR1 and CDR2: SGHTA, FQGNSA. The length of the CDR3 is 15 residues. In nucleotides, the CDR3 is TGTGCCAGCAGCTTAGGGGGGCCTAGCTCCTACGAGCAGTACTTC. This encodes CASSLGGPSSYEQYF.

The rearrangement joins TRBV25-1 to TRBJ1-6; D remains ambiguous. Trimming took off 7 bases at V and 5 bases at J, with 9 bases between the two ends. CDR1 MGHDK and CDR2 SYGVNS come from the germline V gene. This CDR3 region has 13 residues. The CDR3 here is CASTRLDNSPLHF. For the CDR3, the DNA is TGTGCCAGCACTAGGCTAGATAATTCACCCCTCCACTTT.

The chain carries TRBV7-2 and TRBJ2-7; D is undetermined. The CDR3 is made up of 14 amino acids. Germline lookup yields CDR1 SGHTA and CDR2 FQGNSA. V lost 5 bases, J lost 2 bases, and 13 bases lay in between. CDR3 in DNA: TGTGCCAGCAGCCGTCCCCCGGTCACCTACGAGCAGTACTTC. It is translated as CASSRPPVTYEQYF.

Written as DNA, the CDR3 is TGTGCCAGCAGCGTACAGGGGGTGGGTCAGCCCCAGCATTTT. It translates to CASSVQGVGQPQHF. This chain joins TRBV2 and TRBJ1-5; TRBD1 matches at 8 bases. The V gene's germline CDR1 is SNHLY and CDR2 FYNNEI. The CDR3 covers 14 residues. The ends lost 6 bases at V and 6 bases at J; junction bases unmatched: 7. The whole variable domain, filled in from reference TRBV2 and TRBJ1-5, reads EPEVTQTPSHQVTQMGQEVILRCVPISNHLYFYWYRQILGQKVEFLVSFYNNEISEKSEIFDDQFSVERPDGSNFTLKIRSTKLEDSAMYFCASSVQGVGQPQHFGDGTRLSIL.